This TCR beta chain was recovered during a study of T cell clones after liver transplantation (dated by TCRdb to the late 2010s). Context from the whole study: Samples were obtained from ITN030ST, a randomized trial in which withdrawal of immunosuppression was attempted within 2 years of liver transplantation. Blood samples were collected pre-transplant, pre-randomization before withdrawal, and post-randomization after either full withdrawal or failed withdrawal. The subjects received no induction therapy and were kept on standard immunosuppression until randomization at 12-24 months post-transplant. A cohort of 8 liver transplant recipients was studied, of whom 3 were classified as tolerant and 5 as non-tolerant. Third party-reactive TCRbeta sequences were also identified from pre-transplant MLRs to serve as an antigen-independent comparator for donor-reactive sequences. Three of the eight recipients were HCV-positive; the others were transplanted for non-autoimmune, non-viral indications. After a pre-transplant mixed lymphocyte reaction, TCRbeta sequencing was used to pinpoint donor-reactive T cell clones, which were subsequently tracked in post-transplant blood. To count as tolerant, a recipient had to stay completely off immunosuppression for at least one year without liver enzymes climbing beyond twice the upper limit of normal. General findings and caveats noted by the study authors: A significant post-transplant decrease in circulating donor-reactive CD4 TCRbeta sequences was observed in most of the 8 subjects, irrespective of tolerance or HCV status. Because of small, heterogeneous patient numbers and non-standardized post-transplant time points, the conclusions were only preliminary. Because allograft tissue specimens were not available, migration of donor-reactive T cells into the graft, rather than deletion, may have occurred. In a couple of subjects, low numbers of available donor cells limited the measurable donor-reactive repertoire. When repertoire turnover was accounted for, significantly reduced detection of donor-reactive sequences was found in 7 of 8 subjects for CD4 and in 8 of 8 subjects for CD8. Donor-reactive sequences declined more than third party-reactive ones, suggesting partial antigen-specific deletion unrelated to withdrawal success.

Unstimulated PBMCs, after thawing, were stained for CD3, CD4 and CD8 and then FACS-sorted into CD3+CD4+ and CD3+CD8+ populations. Each of the 8 studied subjects was randomized to immunosuppression withdrawal. The Qiagen DNeasy Blood and Tissue Kit was used for genomic DNA isolation. Comment on this clone: Its antigen remains unidentified. The sample holds no much larger clone one base away, and base qualities are not on file.

Trimming takes 1 base from V and 4 bases from J, and the germline ends sit 10 bases apart. Reading the germline V gene (reference sequence) gives CDR1 SEHNR and CDR2 FQNEAQ. Reading from cysteine to phenylalanine, the CDR3 counts 14 amino acids. Only the CDR3 region is kept as DNA, spanning 42 bases read in frame from base 1. Frozen genomic DNA underwent high-throughput TCRbeta CDR3 sequencing by immunoSEQ, including PCR amplification, mapping, bias correction and internal controls. In the original analysis: Productive rearrangements were kept, and unique TCRbeta sequences were defined by CDR3 nucleotide sequence plus V and J gene. Donor-reactive sequences required at least 5-fold expansion in CFSE-low cells versus unstimulated pre-transplant cells and at least 0.01% frequency. To ensure at least 90% detection power, minimum frequency thresholds were set for each subject based on that subject's lowest-template unstimulated sample. Repertoire turnover was measured by Jensen-Shannon divergence between the top 1000 TCRbeta sequences post- and pre-transplant. Changes in detection of donor-reactive sequences were tested with two-sided Fisher's exact tests. TCRdb re-hosts the immuneACCESS table, in-frame sequences only. Its copies lack some clones; in the studies checked, an unresolved V gene accounts for under half of them, and the cause for the rest is not known. V and J calls plus clone size are reproduced from that table; the DNA served to infer D and trimming. This sample comprises some 50,000 clones, roughly 70% of them detected only once. The ten largest clones represent more than 7.5% of the sample.

Source: CD4+ T cells from blood, taken at the 22-month timepoint. This sequence was found in a human patient who received a liver transplant. Following a transplant, a fraction of the T cells may be traceable to the graft donor. The chain couples TRBV7-9 to TRBJ1-1; TRBD1 is a possible D gene, resting on 5 matching bases. The sequenced DNA is TGTGCCAGCAGCTTAGGGCAGGGAAGCACTGAAGCTTTCTTT. The translation is CASSLGQGSTEAFF.